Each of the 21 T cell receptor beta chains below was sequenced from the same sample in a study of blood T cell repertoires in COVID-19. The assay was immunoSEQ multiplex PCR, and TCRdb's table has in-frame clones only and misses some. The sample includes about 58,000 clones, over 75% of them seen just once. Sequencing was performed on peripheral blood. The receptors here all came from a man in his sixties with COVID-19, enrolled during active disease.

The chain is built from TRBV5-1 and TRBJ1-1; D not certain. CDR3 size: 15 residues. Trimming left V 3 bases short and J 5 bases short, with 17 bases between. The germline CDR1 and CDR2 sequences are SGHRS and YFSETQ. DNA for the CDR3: TGCGCCAGCAGCTGGGGTCCGGGCCCGGGAACTGAAGCTTTCTTT. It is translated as CASSWGPGPGTEAFF.

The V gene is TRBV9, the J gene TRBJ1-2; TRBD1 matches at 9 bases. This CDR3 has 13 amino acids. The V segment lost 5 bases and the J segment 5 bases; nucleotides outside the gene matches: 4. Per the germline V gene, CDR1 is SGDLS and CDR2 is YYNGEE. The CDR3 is CASRDDRGYGYTF. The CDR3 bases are TGTGCCAGCAGGGACGACAGGGGGTATGGCTACACCTTC.

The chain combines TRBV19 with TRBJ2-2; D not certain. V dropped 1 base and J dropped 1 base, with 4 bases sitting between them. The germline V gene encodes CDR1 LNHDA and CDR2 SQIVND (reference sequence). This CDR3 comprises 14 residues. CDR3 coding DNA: TGTGCCAGTAGTATAGCAGTGAACACCGGGGAGCTGTTTTTT. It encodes CASSIAVNTGELFF.

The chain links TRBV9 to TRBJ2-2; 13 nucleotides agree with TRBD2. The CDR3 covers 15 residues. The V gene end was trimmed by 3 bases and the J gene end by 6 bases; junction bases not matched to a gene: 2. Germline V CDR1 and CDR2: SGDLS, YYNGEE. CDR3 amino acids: CASSGTSGGPGELFF. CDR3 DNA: TGTGCCAGCAGCGGGACTAGCGGGGGCCCCGGGGAGCTGTTTTTT. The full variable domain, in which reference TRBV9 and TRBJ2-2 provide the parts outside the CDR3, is DSGVTQTPKHLITATGQRVTLRCSPRSGDLSVYWYQQSLDQGLQFLIQYYNGEERAKGNILERFSAQQFPDLHSELNLSSLELGDSALYFCASSGTSGGPGELFFGEGSRLTVL.

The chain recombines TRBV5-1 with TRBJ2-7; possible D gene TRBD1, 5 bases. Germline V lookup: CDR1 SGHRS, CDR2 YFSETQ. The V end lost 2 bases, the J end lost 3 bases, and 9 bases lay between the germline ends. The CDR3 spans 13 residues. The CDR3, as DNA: TGCGCCAGCAGCTTAACAGGTGTCTACGAGCAGTACTTC. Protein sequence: CASSLTGVYEQYF.

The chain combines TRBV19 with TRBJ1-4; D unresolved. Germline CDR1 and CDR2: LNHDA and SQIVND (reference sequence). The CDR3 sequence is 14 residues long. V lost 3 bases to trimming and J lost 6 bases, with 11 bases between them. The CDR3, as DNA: TGTGCCAGTAGTATGCGCGACACCTATGAAAAACTGTTTTTT. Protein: CASSMRDTYEKLFF.

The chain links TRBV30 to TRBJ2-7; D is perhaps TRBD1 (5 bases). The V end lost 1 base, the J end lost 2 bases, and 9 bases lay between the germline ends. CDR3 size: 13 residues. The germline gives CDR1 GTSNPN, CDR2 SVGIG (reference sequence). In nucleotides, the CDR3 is TGTGCCTGGAGTGCAGGACAAGCCTACGAGCAGTACTTC. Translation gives CAWSAGQAYEQYF.

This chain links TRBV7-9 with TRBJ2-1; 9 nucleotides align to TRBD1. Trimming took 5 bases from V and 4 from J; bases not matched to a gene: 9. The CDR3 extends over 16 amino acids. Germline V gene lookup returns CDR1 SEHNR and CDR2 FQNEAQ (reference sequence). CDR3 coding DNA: TGTGCCAGCAGCGACGGGCGGACAGGGGCATACAATGAGCAGTTCTTC. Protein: CASSDGRTGAYNEQFF.

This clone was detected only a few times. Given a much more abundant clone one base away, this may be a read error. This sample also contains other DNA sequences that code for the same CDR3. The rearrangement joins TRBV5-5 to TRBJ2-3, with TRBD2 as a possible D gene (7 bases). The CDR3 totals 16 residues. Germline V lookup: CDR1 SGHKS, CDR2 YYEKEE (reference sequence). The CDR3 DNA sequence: TGTGCCCGCAGCTGGGGCGGGGGCGGGCGGGCCCTCCCTGGGTATTTT. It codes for CARSWGGGGRALPGYF.

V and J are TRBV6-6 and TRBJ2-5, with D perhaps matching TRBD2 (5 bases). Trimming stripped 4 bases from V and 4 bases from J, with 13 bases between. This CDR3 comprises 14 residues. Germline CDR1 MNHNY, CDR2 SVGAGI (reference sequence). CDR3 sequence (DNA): TGTGCCAGCAGTTGGGGAGAGGGAGCAGAGACCCAGTACTTC. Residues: CASSWGEGAETQYF.

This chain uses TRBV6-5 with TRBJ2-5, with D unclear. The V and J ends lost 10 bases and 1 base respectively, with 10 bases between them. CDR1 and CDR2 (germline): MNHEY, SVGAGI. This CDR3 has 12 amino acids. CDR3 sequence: CATALGQETQYF. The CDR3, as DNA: TGTGCCACAGCCCTAGGCCAAGAGACCCAGTACTTC.

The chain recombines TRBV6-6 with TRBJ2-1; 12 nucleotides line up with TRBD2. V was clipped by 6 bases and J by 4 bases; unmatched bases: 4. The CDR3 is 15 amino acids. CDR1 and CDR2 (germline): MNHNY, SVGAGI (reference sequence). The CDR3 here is CASRTTSGGYNEQFF. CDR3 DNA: TGTGCCAGCAGAACCACTAGCGGGGGGTACAATGAGCAGTTCTTC.

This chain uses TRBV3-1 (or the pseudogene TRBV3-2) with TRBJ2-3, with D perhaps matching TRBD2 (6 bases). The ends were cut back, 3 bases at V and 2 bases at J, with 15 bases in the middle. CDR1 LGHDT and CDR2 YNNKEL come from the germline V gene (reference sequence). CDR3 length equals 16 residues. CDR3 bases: TGTGCCAGCAGCCACGGGGGTGCTAGACTCACAGATACGCAGTATTTT. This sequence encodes CASSHGGARLTDTQYF.

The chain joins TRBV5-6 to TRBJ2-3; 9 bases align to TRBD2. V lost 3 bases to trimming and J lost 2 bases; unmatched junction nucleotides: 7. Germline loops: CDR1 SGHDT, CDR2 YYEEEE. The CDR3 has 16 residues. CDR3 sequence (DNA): TGTGCCAGCAGCTGGGGCCTAGCGGGGAACACAGATACGCAGTATTTT. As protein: CASSWGLAGNTDTQYF.

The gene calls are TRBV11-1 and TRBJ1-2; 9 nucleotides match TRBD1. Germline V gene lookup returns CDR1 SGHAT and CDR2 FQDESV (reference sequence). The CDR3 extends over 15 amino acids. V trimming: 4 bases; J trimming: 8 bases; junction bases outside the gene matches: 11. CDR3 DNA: TGTGCCAGCAGCTCGAAGCCGACAGGGGGAGAGGGCTACACCTTC. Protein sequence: CASSSKPTGGEGYTF.

Here the CDR3 DNA reads TGTGCCAGCTCACGCGGACAGTCGAACACCGGGGAGCTGTTTTTT. It yields the protein CASSRGQSNTGELFF. The rearrangement joins TRBV18 to TRBJ2-2; D might be TRBD1 (6 bases). This CDR3 has 15 amino acids. V lost 4 bases and J 0 bases, leaving 9 bases between the germline ends. From germline, CDR1 is KGHSH and CDR2 LQKENI.

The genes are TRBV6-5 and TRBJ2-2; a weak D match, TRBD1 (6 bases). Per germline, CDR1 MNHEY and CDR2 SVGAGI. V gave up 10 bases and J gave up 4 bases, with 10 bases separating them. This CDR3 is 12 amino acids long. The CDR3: CATLGGTGELFF. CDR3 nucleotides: TGTGCCACCCTAGGGGGCACCGGGGAGCTGTTTTTT.

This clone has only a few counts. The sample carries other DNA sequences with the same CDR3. The CDR3 nucleotides read TGTGCCAGCAGCCGCGCCGGGGGGTCCACAGATACGCAGTATTTT. The encoded protein is CASSRAGGSTDTQYF. The chain recombines TRBV7-3 with TRBJ2-3; 7 positions agree with TRBD2. The V gene's germline CDR1 is SGHTA and CDR2 FQGTGA. The J segment lost 2 bases and the V segment lost 5 bases, leaving 7 bases of the junction unmatched. The CDR3 sequence is 15 residues long.

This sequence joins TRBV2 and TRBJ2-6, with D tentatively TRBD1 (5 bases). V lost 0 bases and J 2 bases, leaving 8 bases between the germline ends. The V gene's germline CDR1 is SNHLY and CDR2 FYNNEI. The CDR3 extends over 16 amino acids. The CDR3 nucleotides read TGTGCCAGCAGTGAAGCGCCCAGGGCTGGGGCCAACGTCCTGACTTTC. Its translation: CASSEAPRAGANVLTF. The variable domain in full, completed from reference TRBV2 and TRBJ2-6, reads EPEVTQTPSHQVTQMGQEVILRCVPISNHLYFYWYRQILGQKVEFLVSFYNNEISEKSEIFDDQFSVERPDGSNFTLKIRSTKLEDSAMYFCASSEAPRAGANVLTFGAGSRLTVL.

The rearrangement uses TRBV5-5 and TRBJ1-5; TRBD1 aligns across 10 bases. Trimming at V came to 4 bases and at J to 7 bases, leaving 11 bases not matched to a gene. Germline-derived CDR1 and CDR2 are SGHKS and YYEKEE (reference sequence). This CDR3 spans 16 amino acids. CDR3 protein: CASSPGDRGGRQPQHF. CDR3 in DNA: TGTGCCAGCAGCCCGGGGGACAGGGGAGGGAGGCAGCCCCAGCATTTT.

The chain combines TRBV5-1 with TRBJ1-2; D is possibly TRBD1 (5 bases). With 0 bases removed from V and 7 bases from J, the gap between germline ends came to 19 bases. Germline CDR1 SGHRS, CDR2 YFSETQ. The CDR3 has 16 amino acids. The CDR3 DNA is TGCGCCAGCAGCTTGGCCGGCGGCTGGGACTCGGGTGGCTACACCTTC. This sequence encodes CASSLAGGWDSGGYTF.